The 11 T cell receptor beta chains reported below all come from one sample, sequenced in a study of OX40 agonist ivuxolimab in advanced cancers. Sequencing was performed with immunoSEQ multiplex PCR; in TCRdb, only in-frame clones are kept and a portion is missing. In the table there are some 78,000 clones, more than 75% of which are singletons. The sample in question was CD4+ or CD8+ T cells sorted from blood, obtained in a trial of the OX40 agonist ivuxolimab. The receptors stem from an adult with an advanced solid tumor such as melanoma, head and neck, liver or kidney cancer.

The chain links TRBV5-1 to TRBJ2-1; 8 bases map to TRBD2. The CDR3 extends over 15 amino acids. The V segment lost 4 bases and the J segment 8 bases; nucleotides outside the gene matches: 11. Per germline, CDR1 SGHRS and CDR2 YFSETQ. The CDR3 DNA sequence: TGCGCCAGCAGCAGGGGACTAGTATTTGGCGATGAGCAGTTCTTC. It translates to CASSRGLVFGDEQFF.

Details on this clone: Germline and junction disagree at one end, which may indicate a read error. This chain connects TRBV7-3 to TRBJ1-1; D gene unclear. CDR3 size: 14 residues. Germline CDR1 reads SGHTA; CDR2 reads FQGTGA. In DNA form, the CDR3 reads TGTGCCAACAGCTTAGGGCAGTCGAACACTGAAGCTTTCTTT. Its translation: CANSLGQSNTEAFF.

The chain joins TRBV2 to TRBJ2-7; D tentatively fits TRBD1 or TRBD2 (5 bases each). The CDR3 is 12 amino acids. Trimming removed 4 bases from V and 4 bases from J, with 8 bases in between. The V gene's germline CDR1 is SNHLY and CDR2 FYNNEI. The chain's CDR3 is CASSGGTYEQYF. CDR3 DNA sequence: TGTGCCAGCAGTGGGGGGACGTACGAGCAGTACTTC.

This rearrangement joins TRBV6-5 to TRBJ2-1; no definite D call. The V gene's germline CDR1 is MNHEY and CDR2 SVGAGI. V shed 3 bases and J shed 5 bases, with 8 bases lying between them. This CDR3 spans 13 amino acids. The CDR3 bases are TGTGCCAGCAGTTATCCGGCTCACAATGAGCAGTTCTTC. This gives the protein CASSYPAHNEQFF.

The CDR3 loop reads CASSMEWGKGLHYEQYF. CDR3 DNA sequence: TGTGCCAGTAGTATGGAGTGGGGTAAGGGACTTCACTACGAGCAGTACTTC. This chain joins TRBV19 and TRBJ2-7; D might be TRBD2 (6 bases). The CDR3 is 17 amino acids. V lost 3 bases and J 3 bases, leaving 21 bases between the germline ends. Germline CDR1 is LNHDA and CDR2 is SQIVND (reference sequence).

This clone was seen only a few times. The rearrangement uses TRBV6-1 and TRBJ1-1, with TRBD1 as a possible D gene (5 bases). Germline loops: CDR1 MNHNS, CDR2 SASEGT. V was clipped by 8 bases and J by 2 bases, with 12 bases between them. The CDR3 extends over 13 amino acids. CDR3 region: CASLVGVNTEAFF. The CDR3 DNA reads as TGTGCCAGCCTCGTGGGGGTAAACACTGAAGCTTTCTTT.

The rearrangement links TRBV7-9 to TRBJ1-3; no firm D call. The CDR3 is made up of 16 amino acids. The germline gives CDR1 SEHNR, CDR2 FQNEAQ (reference sequence). The germline V and J ends were trimmed by 5 bases and 2 bases, with 16 bases remaining between them. The CDR3 is CASSPPVGSPGNTIYF. In DNA form, the CDR3 reads TGTGCCAGCAGCCCCCCGGTGGGGTCACCTGGAAACACCATATATTTT.

The chain carries TRBV29-1 and TRBJ2-7; unclear D gene. CDR3 length equals 14 residues. Germline lookup yields CDR1 SQVTM and CDR2 ANQGSEA. Trimming stripped 5 bases from V and 4 bases from J, with 18 bases between. CDR3 coding DNA: TGCAGCGTTAAGGTATCAAACGGCATATACGAGCAGTACTTC. This codes for CSVKVSNGIYEQYF.

This chain uses TRBV9 with TRBJ2-7; no clear D. V was clipped by 2 bases and J by 2 bases, with 17 bases between them. The germline gives CDR1 SGDLS, CDR2 YYNGEE. The CDR3 is 16 amino acids. The CDR3 here is CASSVGVESIPYEQYF. The CDR3 DNA reads as TGTGCCAGCAGCGTTGGGGTAGAGAGCATCCCCTACGAGCAGTACTTC.

This clone was seen a handful of times. The chain has TRBV18 and TRBJ1-6; D may be TRBD1 (6 bases). CDR1 and CDR2 (germline): KGHSH, LQKENI. The V end lost 2 bases, the J end lost 5 bases, and 13 bases lay between the germline ends. This CDR3 has 16 amino acids. CDR3 in DNA: TGTGCCAGCTCACCAGAGGGGGGCTACCATAATTCACCCCTCCACTTT. Its translation is CASSPEGGYHNSPLHF.

The chain recombines TRBV27 with TRBJ2-6, with D hard to call. Trimming removed 7 bases from V and 4 bases from J, with 8 bases in between. This CDR3 is built from 13 residues. Germline V gives CDR1 MNHEY, CDR2 SMNVEV (reference sequence). The DNA for the CDR3 is TGTGCCAGCACTGTGTCCGGGGCCAACGTCCTGACTTTC. This sequence encodes CASTVSGANVLTF.